This T cell receptor (beta chain) was captured in a study of shared clonotypes between healthy human individuals. The data were produced by immunoSEQ multiplex PCR, yet TCRdb's version contains in-frame clones alone and is incomplete. The sample lists under 2,000,000 clones; approximately 95% were seen once. CD45RO-negative CD8 cells positively selected for CCR7 made up the naive population, which excluded terminally differentiated effector memory CD45RA+ cells. Germline lookup yields CDR1 SNHLY and CDR2 FYNNEI. CDR3 length: 16 residues. V gave up 6 bases and J gave up 4 bases; unmatched junction bases: 13.

Sequencing used naive CD8+ T cells sorted from blood. The gene calls are TRBV2 and TRBJ2-7; 9 bases are a match to TRBD1. The source is a man between 18 and 29 years old in good health. The CDR3 loop reads CASRQGALTTGYEQYF. In DNA, the CDR3 is TGTGCCAGCAGACAGGGGGCCCTAACCACGGGGTACGAGCAGTACTTC.